This T cell receptor (beta chain) was documented in a study of T-cell memory formation after mild COVID-19. From 5'RACE with constant-segment primers came TCR alpha and TCR beta cDNA libraries that carried sample barcodes and UMIs. TCRdb re-called the 5' RACE reads through MiXCR, storing one row per CDR3 protein. The sample records 110,000 to 150,000 distinct CDR3 sequences, 25% being singletons. The V gene's germline CDR1 is DFQATT and CDR2 SNEGSKA (reference sequence). This CDR3 region has 16 residues. With 0 bases removed from V and 6 bases from J, the gap between germline ends came to 19 bases. The chain combines TRBV20-1 with TRBJ2-3; D unclear. The sequenced sample consisted of PBMCs or a T cell subset sorted from them (not recorded which). The receptor's source is an adult woman who had mild COVID-19 (a few samples of this study predate the infection). Cell type and time point are not known. The CDR3: CSARDRRMSFSDTQYF. CDR3 coding DNA: TGCAGTGCTAGAGATCGTAGAATGAGTTTTAGCGATACGCAGTATTTT.